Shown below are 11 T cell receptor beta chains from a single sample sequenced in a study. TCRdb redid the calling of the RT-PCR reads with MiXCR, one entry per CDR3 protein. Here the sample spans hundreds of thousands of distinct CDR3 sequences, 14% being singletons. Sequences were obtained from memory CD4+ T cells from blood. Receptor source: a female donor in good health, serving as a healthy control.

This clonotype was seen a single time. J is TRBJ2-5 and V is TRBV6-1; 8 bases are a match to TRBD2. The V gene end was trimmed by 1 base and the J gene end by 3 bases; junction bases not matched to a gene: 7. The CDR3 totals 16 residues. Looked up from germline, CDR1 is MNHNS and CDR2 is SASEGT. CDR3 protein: CASSEVWSSGKETQYF. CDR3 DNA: TGTGCCAGCAGTGAAGTATGGAGTAGCGGGAAAGAGACCCAGTACTTC.

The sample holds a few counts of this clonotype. The CDR3 DNA follows: TGTGCCAGCAGCCCATACACAGGGGCACATGAAAAACTGTTTTTT. This encodes CASSPYTGAHEKLFF. The V and J genes are TRBV7-2 and TRBJ1-4, with 7 bases fitting TRBD1. CDR3 length: 15 amino acids. Germline CDR1 reads SGHTA; CDR2 reads FQGNSA. V lost 5 bases and J lost 6; bases outside the gene matches: 9.

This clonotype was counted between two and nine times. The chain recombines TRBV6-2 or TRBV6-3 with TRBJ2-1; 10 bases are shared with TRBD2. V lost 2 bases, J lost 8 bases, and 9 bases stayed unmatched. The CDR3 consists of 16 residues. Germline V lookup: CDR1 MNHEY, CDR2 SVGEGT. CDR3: CASSYRTSGIRHEQFF. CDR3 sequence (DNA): TGTGCCAGCAGTTACCGGACTAGCGGAATTAGGCATGAGCAGTTCTTC.

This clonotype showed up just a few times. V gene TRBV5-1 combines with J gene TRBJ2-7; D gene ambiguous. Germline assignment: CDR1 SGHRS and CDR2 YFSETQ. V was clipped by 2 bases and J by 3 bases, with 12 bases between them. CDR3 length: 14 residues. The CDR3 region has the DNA TGCGCCAGCAGCTTTACGCCCTCCAACTACGAGCAGTACTTC. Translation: CASSFTPSNYEQYF.

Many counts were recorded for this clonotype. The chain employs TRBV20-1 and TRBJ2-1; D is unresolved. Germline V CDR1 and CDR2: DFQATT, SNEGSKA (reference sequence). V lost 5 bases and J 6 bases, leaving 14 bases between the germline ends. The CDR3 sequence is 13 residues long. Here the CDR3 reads CSAPTWVVNEQFF. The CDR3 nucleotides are TGCAGTGCTCCCACTTGGGTAGTCAATGAGCAGTTCTTC.

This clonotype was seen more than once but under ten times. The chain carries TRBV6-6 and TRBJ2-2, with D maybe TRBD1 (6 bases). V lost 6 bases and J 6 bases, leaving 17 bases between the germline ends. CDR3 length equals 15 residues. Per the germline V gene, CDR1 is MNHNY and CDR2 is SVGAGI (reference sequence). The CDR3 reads CASRINREVAGELFF. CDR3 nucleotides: TGTGCCAGCAGAATAAACAGGGAAGTTGCCGGGGAGCTGTTTTTT.

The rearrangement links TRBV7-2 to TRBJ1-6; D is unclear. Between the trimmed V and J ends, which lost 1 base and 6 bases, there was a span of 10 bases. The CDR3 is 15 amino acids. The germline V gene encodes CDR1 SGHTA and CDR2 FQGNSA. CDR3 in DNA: TGTGCCAGCAGCTTAGACGGACCTCTTAATTCACCCCTCCACTTT. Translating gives CASSLDGPLNSPLHF.

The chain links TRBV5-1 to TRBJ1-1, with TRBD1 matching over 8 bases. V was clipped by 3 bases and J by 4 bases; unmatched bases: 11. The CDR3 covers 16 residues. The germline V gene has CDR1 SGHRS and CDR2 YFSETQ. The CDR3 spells CASSSHLPGQVTEAFF. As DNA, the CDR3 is TGCGCCAGCAGCTCACACTTACCGGGACAGGTCACTGAAGCTTTCTTT.

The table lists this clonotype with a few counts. This CDR3 reads CASSLILGQGPTEAFF. The CDR3 coding sequence is TGTGCCAGCAGTTTAATTCTGGGACAGGGCCCCACTGAAGCTTTCTTT. This chain joins TRBV28 and TRBJ1-1; 9 nucleotides agree with TRBD1. CDR1 is MDHEN and CDR2 is SYDVKM in the germline V gene. Trimming cost V 2 bases and J 4 bases; bases outside gene matches: 8. CDR3 length: 16 amino acids.

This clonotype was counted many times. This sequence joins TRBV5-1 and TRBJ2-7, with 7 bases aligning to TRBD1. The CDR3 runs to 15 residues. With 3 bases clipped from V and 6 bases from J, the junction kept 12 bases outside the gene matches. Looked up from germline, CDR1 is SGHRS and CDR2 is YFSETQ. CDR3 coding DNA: TGCGCCAGCAGCTCTGACGGGACAGTCCTTATCGAGCAGTACTTC. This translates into CASSSDGTVLIEQYF.

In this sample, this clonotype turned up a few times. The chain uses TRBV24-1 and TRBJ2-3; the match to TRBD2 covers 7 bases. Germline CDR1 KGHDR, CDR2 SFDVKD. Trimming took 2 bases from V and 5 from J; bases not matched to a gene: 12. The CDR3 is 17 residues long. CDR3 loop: CATSDYPGLSGGDTQYF. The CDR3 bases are TGTGCCACCAGTGATTACCCGGGACTCTCGGGGGGAGATACGCAGTATTTT.